This T cell receptor beta chain was captured by sequencing in a study of T cells in Graves' hyperthyroidism and ophthalmopathy. This CDR3 is built from 16 residues. Between the trimmed V and J ends, which lost 3 bases and 2 bases, there was a span of 16 bases. Germline loops: CDR1 LNHDA, CDR2 SQIVND (reference sequence). Many counts were recorded for this clonotype. Amplification of TCR beta CDR3 regions used RNA as the template. The primer set for the first-round RT-PCR of the TCR CDR3 was HTBI. TCRdb used MiXCR to reprocess the multiplex PCR reads, holding one entry per CDR3 protein. The sample contains about half a million distinct CDR3 sequences, around a fifth of which appear only once.

This receptor was taken from a woman aged 70 to 79 with Graves' ophthalmopathy. The V gene is TRBV19, the J gene TRBJ1-1, with unresolved D. The sample taken for sequencing was blood. The CDR3 loop is CASSISRAGANTEAFF. The CDR3 coding sequence is TGTGCCAGTAGTATTTCTCGGGCAGGAGCTAACACTGAAGCTTTCTTT.